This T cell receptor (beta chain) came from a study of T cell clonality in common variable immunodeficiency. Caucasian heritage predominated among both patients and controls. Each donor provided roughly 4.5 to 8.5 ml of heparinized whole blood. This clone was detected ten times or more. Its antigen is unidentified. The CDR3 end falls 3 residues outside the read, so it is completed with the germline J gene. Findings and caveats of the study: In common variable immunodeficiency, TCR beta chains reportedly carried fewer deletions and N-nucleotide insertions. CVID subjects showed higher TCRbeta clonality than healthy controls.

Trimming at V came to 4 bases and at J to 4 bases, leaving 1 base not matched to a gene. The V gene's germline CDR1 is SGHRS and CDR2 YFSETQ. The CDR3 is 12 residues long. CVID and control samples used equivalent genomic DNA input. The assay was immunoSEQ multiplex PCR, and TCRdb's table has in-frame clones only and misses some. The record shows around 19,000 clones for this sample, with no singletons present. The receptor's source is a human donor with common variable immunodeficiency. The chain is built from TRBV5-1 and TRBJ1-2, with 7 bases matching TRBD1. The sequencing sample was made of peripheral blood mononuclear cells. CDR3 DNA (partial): TGCGCCAGCAGCAGGGACAGCTATGGC. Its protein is CASSRDSYG. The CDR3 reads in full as CASSRDSYGYTF.